The T cell receptor (beta chain) under discussion was sequenced for a study of cytomegalovirus exposure and HLA in healthy donors. Across the study: Of all 360 or so donors who were genotyped, roughly 81% belonged to the Caucasian-associated ancestry cluster.

Whole-study results and caveats: One cluster of highly shared sequence variants probably arose as a sequencing artifact. The authors enumerated roughly 180 TCR beta chains as linked to cytomegalovirus. In an earlier analysis, productive rearrangement rates for most beta V segments clustered near 87% or 30%.

CDR1 is KGHSH and CDR2 is LQKENI in the germline V gene. The CDR3 extends over 18 amino acids. V lost 5 bases and J lost 4; bases outside the gene matches: 11. In the PCR, 60 Vbeta and 13 Jbeta primers were used. TCRdb keeps only in-frame clones here, not all; method: immunoSEQ multiplex PCR. The profile shows about 90,000 clones, around 84% of them singletons. A word on this clone: What it binds is unknown.

This chain uses TRBV18 with TRBJ2-3, with TRBD2 matching 14 bases. The sample consisted of PBMCs. This sequence originates from a woman in her thirties or forties in good health and CMV-seropositive. The CDR3 DNA reads as TGTGCCAGCTCATTCCGACTAGCGGGAGGGCAAAATTCAGATACGCAGTATTTT. As protein: CASSFRLAGGQNSDTQYF. The full variable domain, in which reference TRBV18 and TRBJ2-3 provide the parts outside the CDR3, is NAGVMQNPRHLVRRRGQEARLRCSPMKGHSHVYWYRQLPEEGLKFMVYLQKENIIDESGMPKERFSAEFPKEGPSILRIQQVVRGDSAAYFCASSFRLAGGQNSDTQYFGPGTRLTVL.